Listed here are 11 T cell receptor beta chains from one sample, sequenced in a study of beta chain features in type 1 diabetes. The authors reverse transcribed all of the isolated RNA, so sequencing captured expressed TCRB transcripts. Sequencing used immunoSEQ multiplex PCR; TCRdb keeps in-frame clones, though not all of them. In the table there are more than 300,000 clones, under 8.5% of which are singletons. The sequenced material came from central memory CD4+ T cells from blood. Every receptor here comes from a woman in her late teens or twenties in good health.

This clone was seen a handful of times. The chain links TRBV2 to TRBJ2-5; 8 bases match TRBD1. This CDR3 region has 16 residues. Trimming cost V 1 base and J 5 bases; bases outside gene matches: 9. Germline V lookup: CDR1 SNHLY, CDR2 FYNNEI. The CDR3 bases are TGTGCCAGCAGTGAAGGTCTGGGGACAGGCCGGGAGACCCAGTACTTC. Protein sequence: CASSEGLGTGRETQYF. Combining the CDR3 with reference TRBV2 and TRBJ2-5 gives the whole variable domain EPEVTQTPSHQVTQMGQEVILRCVPISNHLYFYWYRQILGQKVEFLVSFYNNEISEKSEIFDDQFSVERPDGSNFTLKIRSTKLEDSAMYFCASSEGLGTGRETQYFGPGTRLLVL.

The rearrangement joins TRBV7-8 to TRBJ2-7; a possible D gene is TRBD1 (7 bases). Trimming removed 2 bases from V and 9 bases from J, with 23 bases in between. CDR1 SGHVS and CDR2 FQNEAQ come from the germline V gene. CDR3 size: 16 residues. CDR3 in amino acids: CASSLMMRQGGLRQYF. CDR3 nucleotides: TGTGCCAGCAGCTTAATGATGAGACAGGGAGGCCTTAGGCAGTACTTC. Complete variable domain (other parts from reference TRBV7-8 and TRBJ2-7): GAGVSQSPRYKVAKRGQDVALRCDPISGHVSLFWYQQALGQGPEFLTYFQNEAQLDKSGLPSDRFFAERPEGSVSTLKIQRTQQEDSAVYLCASSLMMRQGGLRQYFGPGTRLTVT.

Comments on this clone: Other nucleotide sequences from this sample produce the same CDR3. V gene TRBV7-2 combines with J gene TRBJ2-3; D is ambiguous. This CDR3 has 13 residues. Trimming shortened V by 1 base and J by 6 bases, and 8 bases separated the two germline ends. The germline gives CDR1 SGHTA, CDR2 FQGNSA. In DNA, the CDR3 is TGTGCCAGCAGCTTAGTATTCGCCGATACGCAGTATTTT. It yields the protein CASSLVFADTQYF.

The chain recombines TRBV7-2 with TRBJ2-7; D tentatively reads TRBD1 or TRBD2 (5 bases each). V lost 4 bases and J lost 2, with 12 bases in between. The CDR3 extends over 14 amino acids. The germline CDR1 and CDR2 sequences are SGHTA and FQGNSA. The CDR3 reads CASSSSLGAYEQYF. In DNA, the CDR3 is TGTGCCAGCAGCTCAAGCTTGGGGGCCTACGAGCAGTACTTC.

This clone turned up a few times. The V and J genes are TRBV28 and TRBJ1-2, with 7 bases matching TRBD1. Germline loops: CDR1 MDHEN, CDR2 SYDVKM. The CDR3 sequence is 14 residues long. Trimming removed 6 bases from V and 4 bases from J; junction bases left unmatched: 8. CDR3 amino acids: CASSTTGAPYGYTF. The DNA for the CDR3 is TGTGCCAGCAGCACCACAGGGGCCCCCTATGGCTACACCTTC.

This clone was seen only a few times. The rearrangement links TRBV6-5 to TRBJ1-1, with D possibly being TRBD1 (5 bases). CDR3 length: 15 residues. Deletions cut 5 bases from V and 0 bases from J, with 13 bases between. CDR1 is MNHEY and CDR2 is SVGAGI in the germline V gene. The CDR3 is CASSRRQSLNTEAFF. The CDR3 region has the DNA TGTGCCAGCAGTCGACGACAGTCTCTGAACACTGAAGCTTTCTTT.

This clone was detected a few times. J is TRBJ2-1 and V is TRBV2; unclear D gene. V shed 6 bases and J shed 0 bases, with 9 bases lying between them. CDR1 and CDR2 from the germline V gene are SNHLY and FYNNEI. The CDR3 runs 14 residues. The CDR3 nucleotides read TGTGCCAGCAGCCTTGACGGCTCCTACAATGAGCAGTTCTTC. Its protein product is CASSLDGSYNEQFF.

This sequence joins TRBV28 and TRBJ2-5; possibly TRBD1 for D (6 bases). V lost 6 bases and J 5 bases, leaving 16 bases between the germline ends. CDR1 and CDR2 (germline): MDHEN, SYDVKM. The CDR3 loop spans 14 amino acids. For the CDR3, the DNA is TGTGCCAGCAGCGTACCCTCAGGGGTTGAGACCCAGTACTTC. This gives the protein CASSVPSGVETQYF.

This clone was detected a few times. In DNA, the CDR3 is TGCAGCGGGGCTAGGATCGACCGACTGAATGAGCAGTTCTTC. It specifies CSGARIDRLNEQFF. This sequence joins TRBV29-1 and TRBJ2-1, with no clear D. In germline, CDR1 is SQVTM, CDR2 ANQGSEA. Trimming took 7 bases from V and 7 from J, leaving 20 bases between them. The length of the CDR3 is 14 residues.

The table lists this clone with a few counts. Other DNA sequences in the sample encode the same CDR3. The gene calls are TRBV18 and TRBJ2-7; perhaps TRBD1 as D (5 bases). The CDR3 sequence is 15 residues long. In germline, CDR1 is KGHSH, CDR2 LQKENI. Trimming removed 1 base at V and 3 bases at J, with 13 bases between. The CDR3 protein is CASSPQGPPLYEQYF. For the CDR3, the DNA is TGTGCCAGCTCACCACAGGGGCCCCCTCTCTACGAGCAGTACTTC.

This clone was seen more than once but under ten times. J is TRBJ1-1 and V is TRBV14; D unresolved. The V gene's germline CDR1 is SGHDN and CDR2 FVKESK. V shed 1 base and J shed 3 bases, with 9 bases lying between them. The CDR3 sequence is 14 residues long. CDR3 protein: CASSQGTFYTEAFF. CDR3 sequence (DNA): TGTGCCAGCAGCCAAGGGACGTTCTACACTGAAGCTTTCTTT. The whole variable domain, filled in from reference TRBV14 and TRBJ1-1, reads EAGVTQFPSHSVIEKGQTVTLRCDPISGHDNLYWYRRVMGKEIKFLLHFVKESKQDESGMPNNRFLAERTGGTYSTLKVQPAELEDSGVYFCASSQGTFYTEAFFGQGTRLTVV.